The clone carrying this TCR beta chain was observed once. What it recognizes is unknown. Naive CD8 cells were CD45RO-negative, positively selected for CCR7, excluding terminally differentiated effector memory CD45RA+ cells. The germline gives CDR1 WNHNN, CDR2 SYGVQD (reference sequence). The CDR3 loop spans 13 amino acids. Trimming cost V 4 bases and J 1 base, with 7 bases left between them. In the original workflow: Junction-only immunoSEQ data arrived without quality scores, meaning filtering differed. Libraries were prepared by immunoSEQ multiplex PCR; TCRdb keeps only in-frame clonotypes and omits some of them. V, J and clone size are taken as reported in that table, and D and trimming were inferred from the DNA itself. Counted here are 1.5 million to 2.5 million clones, approximately 94% occurring once; the ten biggest clones make up 1.2%. The data are from a study of shared clonotypes between healthy human individuals.

General study findings and limits: Naive CD4 clonotype sharing across a handful of donors was 5% to 6%. Generation probabilities were higher for clonotypes shared across all four sorted-subset donors than for unshared ones. Apart from blood, nothing was sampled; tissue repertoires likely differ.

The sample consisted of naive CD8+ T cells sorted from blood. The sequence came from a man aged 18-30 years in good health. The genes are TRBV10-1 and TRBJ1-1; unclear D gene. The CDR3 nucleotides are TGCGCCAGCAGTGCAGACGGGAACACTGAAGCTTTCTTT. The encoded protein is CASSADGNTEAFF.